This entry lists 27 T cell receptor beta chains sequenced from one sample in a study of blood T cell repertoires in COVID-19. TCRdb's copy holds only in-frame clones and misses some; the assay was immunoSEQ multiplex PCR. The sample yields roughly 150,000 clones, 70% to 90% seen once. Material: peripheral blood. These receptors all stem from a man aged 55 to 70 with acute or convalescent COVID-19.

The chain carries TRBV30 and TRBJ2-3; 7 bases are shared with TRBD1. In germline, CDR1 is GTSNPN, CDR2 SVGIG (reference sequence). Trimming removed 5 bases from V and 2 bases from J; junction bases left unmatched: 7. CDR3 length equals 14 residues. The CDR3 here is CAWARDRVTDTQYF. The CDR3 nucleotides are TGTGCCTGGGCCAGAGACAGGGTCACAGATACGCAGTATTTT.

The chain joins TRBV18 to TRBJ2-4; D may be TRBD1 (5 bases). CDR1 KGHSH and CDR2 LQKENI come from the germline V gene. V shed 3 bases and J shed 6 bases, with 21 bases lying between them. This CDR3 is built from 17 residues. The CDR3 here is CASSPRPPGQLRNIQYF. For the CDR3, the DNA is TGTGCCAGCTCACCCCGACCCCCAGGGCAGCTGAGAAACATTCAGTACTTC.

The CDR3 DNA follows: TGTGCCAGCAGCTCCCCGACTGACAGAAACACTGAAGCTTTCTTT. It codes for CASSSPTDRNTEAFF. The V gene is TRBV5-4, the J gene TRBJ1-1; tentative D call: TRBD1 (5 bases). V was shortened by 3 bases and J by 2 bases, with 14 bases between the two germline ends. The length of the CDR3 is 15 residues. In germline, CDR1 is SGHNT, CDR2 YYREEE (reference sequence).

The chain combines TRBV7-9 with TRBJ2-1; TRBD2 aligns across 8 bases. The CDR3 length is 14 residues. In germline, CDR1 is SEHNR, CDR2 FQNEAQ (reference sequence). J was trimmed by 5 bases and V by 5 bases; bases with no gene match: 5. This chain's CDR3 is CASSVRLANNEQFF. The CDR3 DNA is TGTGCCAGCAGCGTTAGACTAGCGAACAATGAGCAGTTCTTC.

The chain links TRBV24-1 to TRBJ1-2; 10 positions agree with TRBD1. Germline-derived CDR1 and CDR2 are KGHDR and SFDVKD. The V and J ends lost 3 bases and 7 bases, in that order; junction bases with no gene match: 16. The CDR3 is made up of 18 amino acids. The CDR3, as DNA: TGTGCCACCAGTGATCTCCGGGACAGGGGTTTGGTTTTTTGTGGCTACACCTTC. Protein product: CATSDLRDRGLVFCGYTF.

As DNA, the CDR3 is TGTGCCAGCAGCCGGGGACTAGCGGGGGTGCAGTTCTTC. Translation: CASSRGLAGVQFF. This sequence joins TRBV4-2 and TRBJ2-1; 14 bases are a match to TRBD2. Unmatched junction bases numbered 2, after V lost 4 bases and J lost 12 bases. This CDR3 contains 13 residues. The germline V gene encodes CDR1 LGHNA and CDR2 YNFKEQ.

This chain uses TRBV18 with TRBJ2-1; D perhaps matches TRBD2 (6 bases). V dropped 3 bases and J dropped 7 bases, with 16 bases sitting between them. Germline values: CDR1 KGHSH, CDR2 LQKENI. This CDR3 contains 15 residues. This chain's CDR3 is CASSPRGGVRNEQFF. CDR3 sequence (DNA): TGTGCCAGCTCACCGCGAGGAGGGGTAAGGAATGAGCAGTTCTTC. Variable domain in full (rest from reference TRBV18 and TRBJ2-1): NAGVMQNPRHLVRRRGQEARLRCSPMKGHSHVYWYRQLPEEGLKFMVYLQKENIIDESGMPKERFSAEFPKEGPSILRIQQVVRGDSAAYFCASSPRGGVRNEQFFGPGTRLTVL.

The chain links TRBV7-3 to TRBJ2-2, with 8 bases matching TRBD1. Germline assignment: CDR1 SGHTA and CDR2 FQGTGA. The junction had 6 bases not matched to a gene; V was cut back by 2 bases and J by 7 bases. The CDR3 covers 15 residues. In DNA, the CDR3 is TGTGCCAGCAGCTTAGACAGGGGTGGTATCGGGGAGCTGTTTTTT. Residues: CASSLDRGGIGELFF.

This sequence joins TRBV5-1 and TRBJ1-2, with D unclear. CDR1 is SGHRS and CDR2 is YFSETQ in the germline V gene. This CDR3 contains 12 residues. Trimming took off 3 bases at V and 8 bases at J, with 11 bases between the two ends. CDR3: CASSSLATGYTF. CDR3 nucleotides: TGCGCCAGCAGCTCCCTAGCTACGGGCTACACCTTC.

The chain employs TRBV7-9 and TRBJ2-2, with D unresolved. Trimming removed 1 base from V and 5 bases from J, with 8 bases in between. This CDR3 is built from 14 residues. Germline CDR1 SEHNR, CDR2 FQNEAQ (reference sequence). The CDR3 region is CASSLGAVTGELFF. Written as DNA, the CDR3 is TGTGCCAGCAGCTTAGGGGCAGTAACCGGGGAGCTGTTTTTT.

V is TRBV7-9 and J is TRBJ1-6; no clear D gene. The V and J ends lost 5 bases and 11 bases respectively, with 13 bases between them. The germline CDR1 and CDR2 sequences are SEHNR and FQNEAQ (reference sequence). The CDR3 sequence is 13 residues long. The CDR3 loop is CASSRLESTPLHF. The CDR3 DNA sequence: TGTGCCAGCAGCCGCTTGGAGAGTACACCCCTCCACTTT.

CDR3 DNA sequence: TGTGCCAGTAAAGTAGGACAGGGGGGTCAGCCCCAGCATTTT. Residues: CASKVGQGGQPQHF. The chain carries TRBV2 and TRBJ1-5; TRBD1 aligns across 10 bases. The length of the CDR3 is 14 residues. CDR1 SNHLY and CDR2 FYNNEI come from the germline V gene. The trim removed 9 bases at V and 6 bases at J, leaving 8 bases unmatched.

This sequence joins TRBV5-1 and TRBJ2-7; 11 bases fit TRBD1. Germline CDR1 SGHRS, CDR2 YFSETQ. There are 17 residues in the CDR3. V dropped 0 bases and J dropped 5; count of bases not matched to a gene: 10. The CDR3 bases are TGCGCCAGCAGCTTGGCCCCCGGGACAGGGGGTTCCAACGAGCAGTACTTC. Amino acid sequence: CASSLAPGTGGSNEQYF.

The chain carries TRBV5-1 and TRBJ2-7; possibly TRBD1 for D (6 bases). The length of the CDR3 is 13 residues. Trimming left V 1 base short and J 5 bases short, with 10 bases between. The V gene's germline CDR1 is SGHRS and CDR2 YFSETQ. The chain's CDR3 is CASSLTGKDEQYF. The DNA for the CDR3 is TGCGCCAGCAGCTTGACAGGGAAGGACGAGCAGTACTTC. The full variable domain, in which reference TRBV5-1 and TRBJ2-7 provide the parts outside the CDR3, is KAGVTQTPRYLIKTRGQQVTLSCSPISGHRSVSWYQQTPGQGLQFLFEYFSETQRNKGNFPGRFSGRQFSNSRSEMNVSTLELGDSALYLCASSLTGKDEQYFGPGTRLTVT.

The genes are TRBV2 and TRBJ1-5; 10 bases are a match to TRBD1. The CDR3 has 18 amino acids. The junction had 11 bases not matched to a gene; V was cut back by 6 bases and J by 0 bases. Germline lookup yields CDR1 SNHLY and CDR2 FYNNEI. The CDR3 here is CASRPSGTGVYSNQPQHF. The CDR3 DNA is TGTGCCAGCAGACCGAGCGGGACAGGGGTTTATAGCAATCAGCCCCAGCATTTT. Together with reference TRBV2 and TRBJ1-5, the CDR3 gives the full variable domain: EPEVTQTPSHQVTQMGQEVILRCVPISNHLYFYWYRQILGQKVEFLVSFYNNEISEKSEIFDDQFSVERPDGSNFTLKIRSTKLEDSAMYFCASRPSGTGVYSNQPQHFGDGTRLSIL.

The CDR3 reads CASSPGTGDYGYTF. The DNA of the CDR3 is TGCGCCAGCAGCCCAGGGACAGGGGACTATGGCTACACCTTC. The chain carries TRBV5-1 and TRBJ1-2; TRBD1 matches at 10 bases. CDR1 and CDR2 from the germline V gene are SGHRS and YFSETQ. V trimming: 4 bases; J trimming: 3 bases; junction bases outside the gene matches: 3. This CDR3 contains 14 residues. Using reference TRBV5-1 and TRBJ1-2 for the parts outside the CDR3, the full variable domain is KAGVTQTPRYLIKTRGQQVTLSCSPISGHRSVSWYQQTPGQGLQFLFEYFSETQRNKGNFPGRFSGRQFSNSRSEMNVSTLELGDSALYLCASSPGTGDYGYTFGSGTRLTVV.

V is TRBV6-5 and J is TRBJ1-1, with D maybe TRBD1 (5 bases). Trimming shortened V by 3 bases and J by 4 bases, and 12 bases separated the two germline ends. Germline-derived CDR1 and CDR2 are MNHEY and SVGAGI. The CDR3 extends over 14 amino acids. The CDR3 region is CASSYVEGPTEAFF. CDR3 DNA: TGTGCCAGCAGTTATGTGGAGGGGCCCACTGAAGCTTTCTTT.

This chain connects TRBV30 to TRBJ1-1, with 8 bases lining up with TRBD1. CDR1 is GTSNPN, CDR2 SVGIG, per germline (reference sequence). This CDR3 is built from 14 residues. V shed 3 bases and J 5 bases; nucleotides not matched to a gene: 8. The CDR3 loop reads CAWRTGVGRTEAFF. DNA for the CDR3: TGTGCCTGGAGGACAGGGGTTGGGAGGACTGAAGCTTTCTTT.

The chain joins TRBV29-1 to TRBJ2-7; maybe TRBD2 (6 bases). Trimming shortened V by 6 bases and J by 3 bases, and 15 bases separated the two germline ends. The CDR3 extends over 13 amino acids. CDR1 and CDR2 from the germline V gene are SQVTM and ANQGSEA. CDR3 loop: CSVSPGELYEQYF. DNA for the CDR3: TGCAGCGTAAGCCCGGGGGAACTCTACGAGCAGTACTTC.

CDR3 amino acids: CASSDTGMSSYNEQFF. The CDR3 DNA follows: TGTGCCAGCAGTGATACAGGGATGAGCTCCTACAATGAGCAGTTCTTC. This chain joins TRBV6-4 and TRBJ2-1, with TRBD1 as a possible D gene (6 bases). Deletions cut 3 bases from V and 0 bases from J, with 12 bases between. Germline CDR1 and CDR2: MRHNA and SNTAGT. The CDR3 totals 16 residues.

The chain is built from TRBV7-2 and TRBJ1-2, with D possibly being TRBD1 (5 bases). Deletions cut 3 bases from V and 4 bases from J, with 15 bases between. Germline V gives CDR1 SGHTA, CDR2 FQGNSA. The CDR3 consists of 15 residues. The CDR3 here is CASSLGPGKGYGYTF. The CDR3 region has the DNA TGTGCCAGCAGCTTGGGGCCGGGCAAAGGCTATGGCTACACCTTC.

CDR3 amino acids: CASNLGGRGEQFF. The CDR3 coding sequence is TGTGCCAGCAATTTAGGGGGTCGTGGTGAGCAGTTCTTC. This chain connects TRBV2 to TRBJ2-1; TRBD1 is a possible D gene (6 bases). V was cut by 7 bases and J by 9 bases, with 16 bases left in between. This CDR3 is 13 amino acids long. Germline V gene sequence: CDR1 SNHLY, CDR2 FYNNEI.

This chain uses TRBV28 with TRBJ1-4; unclear D gene. V was clipped by 10 bases and J by 2 bases, with 14 bases between them. The CDR3 is 14 residues long. Per germline, CDR1 MDHEN and CDR2 SYDVKM. DNA of the CDR3: TGTGCCACCTCGGGGAGAGCGACTAATGAAAAACTGTTTTTT. This codes for CATSGRATNEKLFF.

The V and J genes are TRBV3-1 (or the pseudogene TRBV3-2) and TRBJ1-2; D unclear. Trimming shortened V by 1 base and J by 7 bases, and 13 bases separated the two germline ends. CDR1 LGHDT and CDR2 YNNKEL come from the germline V gene (reference sequence). The CDR3 is made up of 14 amino acids. The CDR3 is CASSQGAGEGGYTF. The CDR3 DNA is TGTGCCAGCAGCCAAGGGGCAGGTGAGGGTGGCTACACCTTC.

The chain uses TRBV4-2 and TRBJ2-3, with TRBD2 identical over 9 bases. This CDR3 region has 17 residues. The germline CDR1 and CDR2 sequences are LGHNA and YNFKEQ. V lost 4 bases, J lost 2 bases, and 10 bases stayed unmatched. The CDR3 here is CASSRSTSSGATDTQYF. The CDR3 coding sequence is TGTGCCAGCAGCCGCTCGACTTCTAGCGGGGCCACAGATACGCAGTATTTT.

V and J are TRBV6-5 and TRBJ1-1, with D perhaps TRBD1 (5 bases). Germline values: CDR1 MNHEY, CDR2 SVGAGI. Trimming took off 7 bases at V and 3 bases at J, with 18 bases between the two ends. CDR3 length: 15 amino acids. Here the CDR3 reads CASTKGGGGDTEAFF. The CDR3 DNA is TGTGCCAGCACCAAAGGAGGTGGGGGGGACACTGAAGCTTTCTTT.

The rearrangement uses TRBV2 and TRBJ2-3; 7 bases are a match to TRBD2. This CDR3 region has 12 residues. Germline CDR1 reads SNHLY; CDR2 reads FYNNEI. Unmatched junction bases numbered 2, after V lost 5 bases and J lost 6 bases. CDR3 DNA sequence: TGTGCCAGCAGTTCCGGGGGGGATACGCAGTATTTT. Translation gives CASSSGGDTQYF.